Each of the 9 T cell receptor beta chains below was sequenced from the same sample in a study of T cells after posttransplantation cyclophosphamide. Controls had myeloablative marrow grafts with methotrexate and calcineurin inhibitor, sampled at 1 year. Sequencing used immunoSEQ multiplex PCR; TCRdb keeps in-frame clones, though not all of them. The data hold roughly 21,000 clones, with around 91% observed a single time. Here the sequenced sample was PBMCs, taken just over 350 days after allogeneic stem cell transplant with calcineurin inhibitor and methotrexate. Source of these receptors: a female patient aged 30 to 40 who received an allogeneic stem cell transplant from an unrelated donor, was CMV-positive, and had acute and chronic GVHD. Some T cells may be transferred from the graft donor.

Here the CDR3 reads CASSEAGSRSNQPQHF. DNA for the CDR3: TGTGCCAGCAGTGAAGCAGGGAGCAGGAGCAATCAGCCCCAGCATTTT. V gene TRBV2 combines with J gene TRBJ1-5; D unresolved. The CDR3 spans 16 residues. Germline V CDR1 and CDR2: SNHLY, FYNNEI. Trimming left V 0 bases short and J 1 base short, with 10 bases between.

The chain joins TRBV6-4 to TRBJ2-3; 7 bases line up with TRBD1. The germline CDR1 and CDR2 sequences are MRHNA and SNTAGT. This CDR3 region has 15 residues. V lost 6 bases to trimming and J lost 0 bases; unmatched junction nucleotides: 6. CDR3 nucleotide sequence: TGTGCCAGCAGCTCGGGACAGTCTAGCACAGATACGCAGTATTTT. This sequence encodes CASSSGQSSTDTQYF.

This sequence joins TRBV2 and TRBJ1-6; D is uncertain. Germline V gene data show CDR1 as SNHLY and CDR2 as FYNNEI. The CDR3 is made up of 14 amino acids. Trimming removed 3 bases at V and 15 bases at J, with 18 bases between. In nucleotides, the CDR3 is TGTGCCAGCAGTGAGCGATCGGGAGAGTCTTTCCTCCACTTT. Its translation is CASSERSGESFLHF.

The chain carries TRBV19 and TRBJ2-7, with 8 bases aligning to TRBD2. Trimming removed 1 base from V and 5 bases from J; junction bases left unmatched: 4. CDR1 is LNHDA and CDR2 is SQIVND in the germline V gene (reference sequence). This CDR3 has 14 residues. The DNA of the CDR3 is TGTGCCAGTAGTATAGCGGGAGGGCCCAACGAGCAGTACTTC. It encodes CASSIAGGPNEQYF. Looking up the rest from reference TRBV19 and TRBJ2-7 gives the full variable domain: DGGITQSPKYLFRKEGQNVTLSCEQNLNHDAMYWYRQDPGQGLRLIYYSQIVNDFQKGDIAEGYSVSREKKESFPLTVTSAQKNPTAFYLCASSIAGGPNEQYFGPGTRLTVT.

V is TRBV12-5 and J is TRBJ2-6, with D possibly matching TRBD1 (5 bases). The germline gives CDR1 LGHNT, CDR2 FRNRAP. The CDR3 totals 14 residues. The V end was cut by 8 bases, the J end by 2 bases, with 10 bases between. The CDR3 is CASLQGAGANVLTF. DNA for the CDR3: TGTGCTAGTCTTCAGGGTGCTGGGGCCAACGTCCTGACTTTC.

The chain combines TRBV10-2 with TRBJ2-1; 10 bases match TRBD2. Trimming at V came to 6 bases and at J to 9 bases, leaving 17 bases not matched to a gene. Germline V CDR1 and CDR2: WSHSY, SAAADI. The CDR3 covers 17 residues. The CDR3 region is CASRASGGASFTSEQFF. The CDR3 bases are TGCGCCAGCAGAGCTAGCGGGGGAGCATCTTTCACTAGTGAGCAGTTCTTC.

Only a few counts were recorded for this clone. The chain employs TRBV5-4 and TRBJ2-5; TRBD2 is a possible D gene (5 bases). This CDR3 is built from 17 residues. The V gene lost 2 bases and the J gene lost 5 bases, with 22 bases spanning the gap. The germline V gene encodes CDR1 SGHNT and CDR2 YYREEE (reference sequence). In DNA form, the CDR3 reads TGTGCCAGCAGCTTACCCAGTACTAGTTTCCAAACGGAGACCCAGTACTTC. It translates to CASSLPSTSFQTETQYF.

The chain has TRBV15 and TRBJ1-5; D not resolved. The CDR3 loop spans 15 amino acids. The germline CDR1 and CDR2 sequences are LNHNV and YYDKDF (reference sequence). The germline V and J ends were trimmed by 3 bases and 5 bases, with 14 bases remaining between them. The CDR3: CATSRASGTYQPQHF. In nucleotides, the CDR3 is TGTGCCACCAGCAGGGCAAGCGGAACATATCAGCCCCAGCATTTT.

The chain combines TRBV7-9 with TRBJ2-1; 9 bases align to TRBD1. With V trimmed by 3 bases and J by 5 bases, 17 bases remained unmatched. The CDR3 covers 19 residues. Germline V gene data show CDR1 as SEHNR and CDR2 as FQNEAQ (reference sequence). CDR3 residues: CASSFPNRGLRVTHNEQFF. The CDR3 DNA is TGTGCCAGCAGCTTTCCTAACAGGGGGCTTCGCGTCACACACAATGAGCAGTTCTTC.